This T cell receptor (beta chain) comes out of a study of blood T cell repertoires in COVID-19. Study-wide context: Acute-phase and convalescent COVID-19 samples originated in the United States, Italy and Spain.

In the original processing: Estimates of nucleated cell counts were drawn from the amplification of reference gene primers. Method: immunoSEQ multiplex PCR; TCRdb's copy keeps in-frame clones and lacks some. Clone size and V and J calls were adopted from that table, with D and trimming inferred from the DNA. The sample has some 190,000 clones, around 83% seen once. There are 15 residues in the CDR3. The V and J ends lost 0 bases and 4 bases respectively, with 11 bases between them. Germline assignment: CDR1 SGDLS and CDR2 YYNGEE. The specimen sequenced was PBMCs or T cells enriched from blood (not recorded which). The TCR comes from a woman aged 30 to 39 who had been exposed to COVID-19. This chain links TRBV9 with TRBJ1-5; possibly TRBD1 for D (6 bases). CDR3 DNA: TGTGCCAGCAGCGTAGGGGGAGGGGGGAATCAGCCCCAGCATTTT. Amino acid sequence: CASSVGGGGNQPQHF.